The clone carrying this TCR beta chain appeared many times. No antigen is known for it. No progression to ophthalmopathy during 18 months of follow-up defined stable disease. The authors took PBMCs from 7.5 to 10 ml fresh peripheral blood. What was amplified from RNA transcripts were TCR beta CDR3 regions. The primer set for the first-round RT-PCR of the TCR CDR3 was HTBI. One entry per CDR3 protein results from TCRdb running MiXCR on the multiplex PCR reads. The data hold around 480,000 distinct CDR3 sequences, with 13% to 15% observed a single time. This sample was included in a study of T cells in Graves' hyperthyroidism and ophthalmopathy. General study findings and limits: Model output signaled ophthalmopathy a median roughly six months ahead of onset.

The germline gives CDR1 SQVTM, CDR2 ANQGSEA. The CDR3 runs to 14 residues. Unmatched junction bases numbered 7, after V lost 3 bases and J lost 3 bases. The specimen sequenced was blood. The sequence came from a woman between 18 and 30 years old with Graves' hyperthyroidism. The chain combines TRBV29-1 with TRBJ1-1; 7 bases match TRBD1. CDR3 DNA sequence: TGCAGCGTTGAGTTAGGGGGCTGGGACACTGAAGCTTTCTTT. Its protein product is CSVELGGWDTEAFF.